The 8 T cell receptor beta chains given below trace back to one sample, sequenced in a study of cytomegalovirus exposure and HLA in healthy donors. Primers for the PCR totalled 60 Vbeta and 13 Jbeta. Clones were sequenced by immunoSEQ multiplex PCR, and TCRdb holds only the in-frame ones, with some missing. The sample lists some 250,000 clones; roughly 87% were seen once. Material for sequencing was PBMCs. The receptors come from a woman aged 35 to 49 in good health and CMV-seropositive.

V is TRBV6-5 and J is TRBJ2-7; D may be TRBD1 (6 bases). The germline CDR1 and CDR2 sequences are MNHEY and SVGAGI. V was pared by 5 bases and J by 0 bases, with 11 bases between. The CDR3 extends over 14 amino acids. The CDR3 is CASSVRDNSYEQYF. The CDR3 DNA reads TGTGCCAGCAGTGTCCGGGACAACTCCTACGAGCAGTACTTC.

V gene TRBV4-2 combines with J gene TRBJ2-7; D might be TRBD1 (6 bases). Germline CDR1 and CDR2: LGHNA and YNFKEQ. CDR3 length: 19 residues. Deletions cut 2 bases from V and 4 bases from J, with 27 bases between. CDR3 sequence: CASSQFPRVGAVGSYEQYF. CDR3 nucleotide sequence: TGTGCCAGCAGCCAATTTCCCCGGGTGGGGGCGGTAGGGTCGTACGAGCAGTACTTC.

The V call is TRBV4-2, the J call TRBJ2-1; the match to TRBD2 covers 7 bases. J lost 7 bases, V lost 3 bases, and 9 bases had no gene match. The CDR3 covers 15 residues. Germline loops: CDR1 LGHNA, CDR2 YNFKEQ. CDR3 in DNA: TGTGCCAGCAGCCAGGAGCGGGGTGTGAGGAATGAGCAGTTCTTC. Translation: CASSQERGVRNEQFF.

The rearrangement uses TRBV6-5 and TRBJ2-3; D is perhaps TRBD2 (6 bases). Germline lookup yields CDR1 MNHEY and CDR2 SVGAGI. Between the trimmed V and J ends, which lost 4 bases and 0 bases, there was a span of 8 bases. The CDR3 runs to 14 residues. Written as DNA, the CDR3 is TGTGCCAGCAGTTTCAGCGGGAGCACAGATACGCAGTATTTT. It yields the protein CASSFSGSTDTQYF.

This chain joins TRBV2 and TRBJ1-1, with 7 nucleotides matching TRBD1. The germline V gene encodes CDR1 SNHLY and CDR2 FYNNEI. Losses at the gene ends were 3 bases for V and 5 bases for J; bases not matched to a gene: 9. The CDR3 covers 15 residues. The CDR3 DNA sequence: TGTGCCAGCAGTGACGGAGACAGGGTAGAAACTGAAGCTTTCTTT. Translated: CASSDGDRVETEAFF. Together with reference TRBV2 and TRBJ1-1, the CDR3 gives the full variable domain: EPEVTQTPSHQVTQMGQEVILRCVPISNHLYFYWYRQILGQKVEFLVSFYNNEISEKSEIFDDQFSVERPDGSNFTLKIRSTKLEDSAMYFCASSDGDRVETEAFFGQGTRLTVV.

The rearrangement links TRBV27 to TRBJ1-5; 8 nucleotides align to TRBD1. The CDR3 totals 18 residues. Germline assignment: CDR1 MNHEY and CDR2 SMNVEV (reference sequence). V gave up 5 bases and J gave up 2 bases; unmatched junction bases: 14. The chain's CDR3 is CASSPSPAKTGGNQPQHF. For the CDR3, the DNA is TGTGCCAGCAGTCCCTCACCCGCCAAGACAGGGGGCAATCAGCCCCAGCATTTT.

This chain joins TRBV5-4 and TRBJ2-7; D perhaps matches TRBD1 (6 bases). V was trimmed by 7 bases and J by 0 bases, leaving 23 bases between them. The CDR3 covers 17 residues. CDR1 is SGHNT, CDR2 YYREEE, per germline (reference sequence). The DNA for the CDR3 is TGTGCCAGCCGCATAGGGGGTTCCTACACGAGCTCCTACGAGCAGTACTTC. Protein sequence: CASRIGGSYTSSYEQYF.

This clone has a single count. J is TRBJ2-3 and V is TRBV13; 8 nucleotides align to TRBD2. V lost 5 bases and J lost 1; bases outside the gene matches: 11. The CDR3 runs to 17 residues. The germline V gene has CDR1 PRHDT and CDR2 FYEKMQ (reference sequence). DNA of the CDR3: TGTGCCAGCAGCCAACCGGGACTAGGTGAAGGCACAGATACGCAGTATTTT. Protein: CASSQPGLGEGTDTQYF. Together with reference TRBV13 and TRBJ2-3, the CDR3 gives the full variable domain: AAGVIQSPRHLIKEKRETATLKCYPIPRHDTVYWYQQGPGQDPQFLISFYEKMQSDKGSIPDRFSAQQFSDYHSELNMSSLELGDSALYFCASSQPGLGEGTDTQYFGPGTRLTVL.